A single sample gave rise to the 32 T cell receptor beta chains below, sequenced in a study of T cell responses to AZD1222 COVID-19 vaccine. Clones were read by immunoSEQ multiplex PCR, and TCRdb kept only the in-frame ones, dropping some. The table lists about 140,000 clones, about 93% of them singletons. Here the sequenced sample was peripheral blood, taken on day 0 of AZD1222 vaccination. Receptors originate from an adult in good health.

This rearrangement joins TRBV9 to TRBJ2-5; D is possibly TRBD2 (6 bases). The V gene's germline CDR1 is SGDLS and CDR2 YYNGEE. The CDR3 is 15 residues long. Trimming removed 4 bases from V and 2 bases from J, with 15 bases in between. CDR3 bases: TGTGCCAGCAGCCGATCGGGGGTAACTCAAGAGACCCAGTACTTC. It specifies CASSRSGVTQETQYF. Full variable domain (rest looked up from reference TRBV9 and TRBJ2-5): DSGVTQTPKHLITATGQRVTLRCSPRSGDLSVYWYQQSLDQGLQFLIQYYNGEERAKGNILERFSAQQFPDLHSELNLSSLELGDSALYFCASSRSGVTQETQYFGPGTRLLVL.

The genes are TRBV5-1 and TRBJ1-1; TRBD1 agrees at 9 bases. This CDR3 has 17 residues. The V gene's germline CDR1 is SGHRS and CDR2 YFSETQ. With 0 bases clipped from V and 6 bases from J, the junction kept 12 bases outside the gene matches. CDR3 nucleotides: TGCGCCAGCAGCTTGGATACTCCCGGGACAGGGATACCTGAAGCTTTCTTT. It translates to CASSLDTPGTGIPEAFF.

V and J are TRBV6-2 or TRBV6-3 and TRBJ1-2, with 9 bases lining up with TRBD1. CDR1 and CDR2 (germline): MNHEY, SVGEGT. V dropped 5 bases and J dropped 7; count of bases not matched to a gene: 5. The CDR3 runs 13 residues. CDR3 protein: CASSRTGASGYTF. CDR3 sequence (DNA): TGTGCCAGCAGTCGGACAGGGGCAAGTGGCTACACCTTC.

As to this clone: At the DNA level, this CDR3 is encoded by other sequences in the same sample as well. The chain recombines TRBV18 with TRBJ2-5; no clear D gene. CDR3 length equals 13 residues. Trimming took off 2 bases at V and 5 bases at J, with 9 bases between the two ends. Germline V CDR1 and CDR2: KGHSH, LQKENI. The CDR3 protein is CASSPGVEETQYF. The CDR3 DNA is TGTGCCAGCTCACCAGGGGTAGAGGAGACCCAGTACTTC.

The V gene is TRBV10-3, the J gene TRBJ2-7; D not resolved. Between the trimmed V and J ends, which lost 3 bases and 5 bases, there was a span of 11 bases. The CDR3 runs to 13 residues. Germline values: CDR1 ENHRY, CDR2 SYGVKD. CDR3 protein: CAISEALRHEQYF. The CDR3 region has the DNA TGTGCCATCAGTGAAGCGTTGAGGCACGAGCAGTACTTC.

The rearrangement links TRBV10-2 to TRBJ1-5; no clear D. Germline values: CDR1 WSHSY, CDR2 SAAADI. The CDR3 is 15 amino acids. The germline V and J ends were trimmed by 3 bases and 2 bases, with 11 bases remaining between them. Here the CDR3 DNA reads TGCGCCAGCAGTGACGGGCGCCTGGGCAATCAGCCCCAGCATTTT. This translates into CASSDGRLGNQPQHF.

The rearrangement joins TRBV4-1 to TRBJ2-1; perhaps TRBD2 as D (5 bases). The CDR3 contains 16 residues. Germline CDR1 and CDR2: MGHRA and YSYEKL. Trimming removed 1 base from V and 0 bases from J, with 10 bases in between. This chain's CDR3 is CASSQVRTSSYNEQFF. The CDR3 nucleotides read TGCGCCAGCAGCCAAGTTAGAACTAGCTCCTACAATGAGCAGTTCTTC.

The V gene is TRBV5-4, the J gene TRBJ1-5; D gene ambiguous. Germline values: CDR1 SGHNT, CDR2 YYREEE (reference sequence). The CDR3 extends over 14 amino acids. V dropped 0 bases and J dropped 1 base, with 5 bases sitting between them. DNA of the CDR3: TGTGCCAGCAGCTTGGCACCGAGCAATCAGCCCCAGCATTTT. Protein product: CASSLAPSNQPQHF.

DNA for the CDR3: TGTGCCAGCAGCTTGCAGGAAAACTATGGCTACACCTTC. Translating it yields CASSLQENYGYTF. This chain joins TRBV5-5 and TRBJ1-2; D call uncertain. The CDR3 spans 13 residues. In germline, CDR1 is SGHKS, CDR2 YYEKEE (reference sequence). V was pared by 1 base and J by 2 bases, with 6 bases between.

The rearrangement joins TRBV5-5 to TRBJ1-2; TRBD1 is a possible D gene (6 bases). CDR1 is SGHKS, CDR2 YYEKEE, per germline (reference sequence). This CDR3 contains 17 residues. Trimming removed 4 bases from V and 4 bases from J, with 23 bases in between. CDR3 loop: CASSQLPSGGAGYGYTF. The CDR3 region has the DNA TGTGCCAGCAGCCAACTCCCTTCCGGGGGCGCCGGCTATGGCTACACCTTC.

The rearrangement links TRBV5-4 to TRBJ1-1; 7 bases fit TRBD1. CDR1 is SGHNT and CDR2 is YYREEE in the germline V gene (reference sequence). V was clipped by 0 bases and J by 1 base; unmatched bases: 9. CDR3 size: 17 residues. The CDR3 here is CASSLARGLIRNTEAFF. The CDR3 coding sequence is TGTGCCAGCAGCTTGGCCAGGGGGTTAATTAGGAACACTGAAGCTTTCTTT.

V is TRBV4-1 and J is TRBJ2-4; possibly TRBD2 for D (6 bases). CDR1 is MGHRA, CDR2 YSYEKL, per germline. The CDR3 loop spans 13 amino acids. The V end was cut by 4 bases, the J end by 7 bases, with 11 bases between. CDR3 loop: CASSPGTGNIQYF. DNA for the CDR3: TGCGCCAGCAGCCCAGGGACTGGGAACATTCAGTACTTC.

This chain links TRBV9 with TRBJ1-6; no clear D gene. Trimming left V 7 bases short and J 0 bases short, with 5 bases between. The germline V gene has CDR1 SGDLS and CDR2 YYNGEE. The CDR3 has 13 amino acids. The CDR3: CASGNSYNSPLHF. CDR3 DNA: TGTGCCAGCGGGAACTCCTATAATTCACCCCTCCACTTT.

The genes are TRBV12-3 or TRBV12-4 and TRBJ1-1; D perhaps matches TRBD1 (6 bases). With 7 bases removed from V and 5 bases from J, the gap between germline ends came to 8 bases. The CDR3 contains 11 residues. In DNA form, the CDR3 reads TGTGCCAGCACAGGGGAGACTGAAGCTTTCTTT. This gives the protein CASTGETEAFF.

The V gene is TRBV11-2, the J gene TRBJ2-1; D gene unclear. CDR3 length: 16 amino acids. Germline assignment: CDR1 SGHAT and CDR2 FQNNGV. V lost 4 bases to trimming and J lost 1 base, with 14 bases between them. This CDR3 reads CASSSLLSTSYNEQFF. The DNA for the CDR3 is TGTGCCAGCAGCTCTTTGCTAAGCACATCCTACAATGAGCAGTTCTTC.

The chain uses TRBV9 and TRBJ2-5; TRBD2 matches 13 bases. Losses at the gene ends were 0 bases for V and 3 bases for J; bases not matched to a gene: 5. CDR1 and CDR2 from the germline V gene are SGDLS and YYNGEE. The CDR3 extends over 17 amino acids. The CDR3 sequence is CASSVGTSGGTKETQYF. The CDR3 nucleotides read TGTGCCAGCAGCGTAGGGACTAGCGGGGGTACGAAAGAGACCCAGTACTTC.

This clone was counted between two and nine times. V gene TRBV19 combines with J gene TRBJ1-1; the D gene is possibly TRBD1 (5 bases). This CDR3 spans 15 amino acids. Germline-derived CDR1 and CDR2 are LNHDA and SQIVND (reference sequence). Trimming stripped 3 bases from V and 7 bases from J, with 18 bases between. CDR3 protein: CASSMGFRGLGEAFF. The CDR3 nucleotides read TGTGCCAGTAGTATGGGATTTCGGGGGTTGGGTGAAGCTTTCTTT.

V gene TRBV30 combines with J gene TRBJ2-7; D uncertain. From germline, CDR1 is GTSNPN and CDR2 SVGIG (reference sequence). The CDR3 runs to 11 residues. V lost 0 bases, J lost 6 bases, and 6 bases lay in between. The DNA for the CDR3 is TGTGCCTGGAGTGTTTTGGGCGAGCAGTACTTC. Protein product: CAWSVLGEQYF.

The chain joins TRBV4-2 to TRBJ2-3; possibly TRBD1 or TRBD2 for D (5 bases each). In germline, CDR1 is LGHNA, CDR2 YNFKEQ. The CDR3 length is 14 residues. Between the trimmed V and J ends, which lost 1 base and 1 base, there was a span of 6 bases. Written as DNA, the CDR3 is TGTGCCAGCAGCCAAGGGGACCGCACAGATACGCAGTATTTT. Translation gives CASSQGDRTDTQYF.

The chain joins TRBV19 to TRBJ2-5; D is possibly TRBD2 (6 bases). Germline CDR1 and CDR2: LNHDA and SQIVND (reference sequence). Trimming shortened V by 5 bases and J by 4 bases, and 14 bases separated the two germline ends. This CDR3 is 14 amino acids long. CDR3 sequence (DNA): TGTGCCAGTAGTCCCAGGGACTTCGTAGAGACCCAGTACTTC. Protein sequence: CASSPRDFVETQYF. Full variable domain (missing parts from reference TRBV19 and TRBJ2-5): DGGITQSPKYLFRKEGQNVTLSCEQNLNHDAMYWYRQDPGQGLRLIYYSQIVNDFQKGDIAEGYSVSREKKESFPLTVTSAQKNPTAFYLCASSPRDFVETQYFGPGTRLLVL.

The CDR3 spells CASSPGGGEQYF. CDR3 sequence (DNA): TGTGCCAGCAGCCCGGGGGGCGGCGAGCAGTACTTC. The gene calls are TRBV5-4 and TRBJ2-7; tentative D call: TRBD2 (7 bases). The CDR3 loop spans 12 amino acids. Looked up from germline, CDR1 is SGHNT and CDR2 is YYREEE (reference sequence). V lost 4 bases, J lost 6 bases, and 11 bases lay in between. Supplemented by reference TRBV5-4 and TRBJ2-7, the full variable domain reads ETGVTQSPTHLIKTRGQQVTLRCSSQSGHNTVSWYQQALGQGPQFIFQYYREEENGRGNFPPRFSGLQFPNYSSELNVNALELDDSALYLCASSPGGGEQYFGPGTRLTVT.

The chain combines TRBV29-1 with TRBJ1-1; 7 bases map to TRBD1. The germline gives CDR1 SQVTM, CDR2 ANQGSEA. V was pared by 4 bases and J by 8 bases, with 4 bases of the junction left unmatched. CDR3 length equals 11 residues. This CDR3 is CSVVGGQEAFF. CDR3 nucleotides: TGCAGCGTTGTAGGGGGACAGGAAGCTTTCTTT. Combining the CDR3 with reference TRBV29-1 and TRBJ1-1 gives the whole variable domain SAVISQKPSRDICQRGTSLTIQCQVDSQVTMMFWYRQQPGQSLTLIATANQGSEATYESGFVIDKFPISRPNLTFSTLTVSNMSPEDSSIYLCSVVGGQEAFFGQGTRLTVV.

The gene calls are TRBV28 and TRBJ2-6; D call uncertain. This CDR3 comprises 13 residues. Germline CDR1 MDHEN, CDR2 SYDVKM. V lost 7 bases, J lost 0 bases, and 4 bases lay in between. CDR3 amino acids: CASTASGANVLTF. The CDR3 DNA is TGTGCCAGCACCGCCTCTGGGGCCAACGTCCTGACTTTC.

This chain connects TRBV28 to TRBJ1-3; D perhaps matches TRBD1 (5 bases). This CDR3 has 15 residues. Deletions cut 3 bases from V and 4 bases from J, with 13 bases between. Per germline, CDR1 MDHEN and CDR2 SYDVKM. The CDR3 here is CASSFRGFGGNTIYF. The DNA of the CDR3 is TGTGCCAGCAGTTTCCGGGGGTTTGGAGGAAACACCATATATTTT. Full variable domain (outside the CDR3, taken from reference TRBV28 and TRBJ1-3): DVKVTQSSRYLVKRTGEKVFLECVQDMDHENMFWYRQDPGLGLRLIYFSYDVKMKEKGDIPEGYSVSREKKERFSLILESASTNQTSMYLCASSFRGFGGNTIYFGEGSWLTVV.

The chain uses TRBV20-1 and TRBJ2-7, with 8 bases aligning to TRBD2. The CDR3 spans 15 residues. V lost 3 bases and J lost 4; bases outside the gene matches: 11. Germline CDR1 DFQATT, CDR2 SNEGSKA (reference sequence). The CDR3 loop reads CSASKSGGEQYEQYF. CDR3 DNA: TGCAGTGCTAGTAAGAGCGGGGGAGAACAATACGAGCAGTACTTC.

The chain couples TRBV19 to TRBJ1-5, with D hard to call. This CDR3 has 15 amino acids. Germline V gene sequence: CDR1 LNHDA, CDR2 SQIVND (reference sequence). Deletions cut 6 bases from V and 0 bases from J, with 12 bases between. The CDR3 region has the DNA TGTGCCAGTAGGTGGTCAGGTACTAGCAATCAGCCCCAGCATTTT. It yields the protein CASRWSGTSNQPQHF.

The J gene is TRBJ2-5, the V gene TRBV12-3 or TRBV12-4, with D unresolved. This CDR3 is 13 amino acids long. V lost 5 bases and J 1 base, leaving 8 bases between the germline ends. CDR3 in DNA: TGTGCCAGCAGTATGGGTCCCCAAGAGACCCAGTACTTC. This gives the protein CASSMGPQETQYF.

V is TRBV5-1 and J is TRBJ1-2; tentative D call: TRBD1 (5 bases). V was cut by 0 bases and J by 0 bases, with 9 bases left in between. The CDR3 consists of 15 residues. From germline, CDR1 is SGHRS and CDR2 YFSETQ. CDR3 nucleotide sequence: TGCGCCAGCAGCTTGGTTGGGGGGGCTAACTATGGCTACACCTTC. Residues: CASSLVGGANYGYTF.

V and J are TRBV6-5 and TRBJ2-7, with 8 bases fitting TRBD1. CDR1 and CDR2 (germline): MNHEY, SVGAGI. The CDR3 has 13 amino acids. V trimming: 5 bases; J trimming: 4 bases; junction bases outside the gene matches: 4. CDR3: CASSPGGVYEQYF. The CDR3 DNA follows: TGTGCCAGCAGTCCAGGGGGCGTGTACGAGCAGTACTTC.

The rearrangement links TRBV19 to TRBJ2-3, with D perhaps matching TRBD1 (5 bases). V was shortened by 2 bases and J by 0 bases, with 9 bases between the two germline ends. The germline V gene has CDR1 LNHDA and CDR2 SQIVND (reference sequence). The CDR3 totals 15 residues. In nucleotides, the CDR3 is TGTGCCAGTAGTATAAAGGACATAAGCACAGATACGCAGTATTTT. It codes for CASSIKDISTDTQYF.

There are a few counts of this clone. This rearrangement joins TRBV9 to TRBJ2-1; TRBD2 matches 9 bases. The V gene end was trimmed by 0 bases and the J gene end by 4 bases; junction bases not matched to a gene: 8. Germline CDR1 SGDLS, CDR2 YYNGEE. The CDR3 has 17 amino acids. The CDR3 sequence: CASSVAQTSGQYNEQFF. The CDR3, as DNA: TGTGCCAGCAGCGTAGCCCAGACTAGCGGCCAATACAATGAGCAGTTCTTC.

The V and J genes are TRBV11-1 and TRBJ2-1; tentative D call: TRBD2 (5 bases). Germline CDR1 and CDR2: SGHAT and FQDESV (reference sequence). This CDR3 has 11 amino acids. V lost 5 bases and J lost 8, with 7 bases in between. The CDR3 DNA reads TGTGCCAGCAGCGAGGGTTATGAGCAGTTCTTC. Its translation: CASSEGYEQFF.